This is a list of T cell receptor beta chains from one sample in a study of blood T cell repertoires in COVID-19. Sequencing used immunoSEQ multiplex PCR; TCRdb keeps in-frame clones, though not all of them. The repertoire holds approximately 300,000 clones, with around nine tenths as singletons. The sequencing sample was made of PBMCs or T cells enriched from blood (not recorded which). The receptors originated from a woman between 18 and 29 years old who had recovered from COVID-19. Both conserved end residues are part of each CDR3. The order of the fields is CDR3 DNA, CDR3 protein, V gene, clone size, D gene, J gene. The D gene is left open where the match is weak. Where a row states a size, it is once, few, many or the class of an expanded clone; other rows omit it.

TGCAGCGTTGAAGGTCGGGGGGGTAGCACAGATACGCAGTATTTT	CSVEGRGGSTDTQYF	TRBV29-1	-	TRBD2	TRBJ2-3
TGTGCCAGCAGCGCATTACCCGGGACAGGGATCGGCGGTACTGAAGCTTTCTTT	CASSALPGTGIGGTEAFF	TRBV9	-	TRBD1	TRBJ1-1
TGTGCCAGCAGCCACCTAAAAAGCGGGGGCTATGAGACCCAGTACTTC	CASSHLKSGGYETQYF	TRBV5-4	-	TRBD2	TRBJ2-5
TGCAGCGTTGAAGAACATCCCGTTACAGGGCGTGTAACCAATGAGCAGTTCTTC	CSVEEHPVTGRVTNEQFF	TRBV29-1	-	-	TRBJ2-1
TGTGCCAGCAGTGAATATTTCGCGGGTGAAGGGCCCGGGGAGCTGTTTTTT	CASSEYFAGEGPGELFF	TRBV25-1	-	-	TRBJ2-2
TGTGCCAGCAGCCCCCGGACTAGCGGATCGAACACCGGGGAGCTGTTTTTT	CASSPRTSGSNTGELFF	TRBV7-2	-	TRBD2	TRBJ2-2
TGTGCCAGCAGTGGCACTACCCAGGGTCTAGATACGCAGTATTTT	CASSGTTQGLDTQYF	TRBV28	-	-	TRBJ2-3
TGCAGCGCCCACATGCTAGCGTACACCGGGGAGCTGTTTTTT	CSAHMLAYTGELFF	TRBV29-1	-	-	TRBJ2-2
TGTGCCAGCAGCCAAGCATCCCCCGCCGGGTTCATAGGAAACACCATATATTTT	CASSQASPAGFIGNTIYF	TRBV3-1/TRBV3-2	-	-	TRBJ1-3
TGTGCCAGCAGCTTATTAGAGGGACAGTCAGTTGAAGCTTTCTTT	CASSLLEGQSVEAFF	TRBV7-6	-	TRBD1	TRBJ1-1
TGTGCCAGCAGTTTATATGCCCGAGCGGGGGGGCGGACAGATACGCAGTATTTT	CASSLYARAGGRTDTQYF	TRBV28	-	TRBD2	TRBJ2-3
TGCAGCGTTGTTTTCTATGGGGAGCTGTTTTTT	CSVVFYGELFF	TRBV29-1	-	-	TRBJ2-2
TGTGCCAGCAGTCGAGCTGCCGGGACTAGCGGGGGGATGAATGAGCAGTTCTTC	CASSRAAGTSGGMNEQFF	TRBV9	once	TRBD2	TRBJ2-1
TGCGCCAGCAGCCAGGGAGAGGAGGAATACACTGAAGCTTTCTTT	CASSQGEEEYTEAFF	TRBV4-1	-	-	TRBJ1-1
TGTGCCAGTAGTATGATCCTCAGGGTCACCGGGGAGCTGTTTTTT	CASSMILRVTGELFF	TRBV19	-	-	TRBJ2-2
TGTGCCAGCAGTTACCCCGCGGAGGGGGAGGGGGGGTTCTCCTACAATGAGCAGTTCTTC	CASSYPAEGEGGFSYNEQFF	TRBV6-2/TRBV6-3	-	-	TRBJ2-1
TGTGCCAGCAGCTTAAGGCTAGCGGGCATGGATACGCAGTATTTT	CASSLRLAGMDTQYF	TRBV7-3	-	TRBD2	TRBJ2-3
TGTGCCAGCAGCTTAGAGTCCTACGGGGGTGGCTACGAGCAGTACTTC	CASSLESYGGGYEQYF	TRBV7-2	-	-	TRBJ2-7
TGTGCCAGCAGCCCCCTGGGAGAAGATACGCAGTATTTT	CASSPLGEDTQYF	TRBV3-1/TRBV3-2	-	-	TRBJ2-3
TGTGCCAGCAGCCGGGCTAGCGGGGGTTTAAATGAGCAGTTCTTC	CASSRASGGLNEQFF	TRBV7-2	-	TRBD2	TRBJ2-1
TGTGCCAGCAGTGAAACAGGGCGAGGCTACACCTTC	CASSETGRGYTF	TRBV6-1	-	-	TRBJ1-2
TGTGCCAGCAGTGAAGCGCTTGGGGGCTATTACTATGGCTACACCTTC	CASSEALGGYYYGYTF	TRBV2	-	-	TRBJ1-2
TGTGCCAGCAGCTTGATCTGGGGCAGGACGAGCTCTAACTATGGCTACACCTTC	CASSLIWGRTSSNYGYTF	TRBV5-8	-	-	TRBJ1-2
TGTGCCAGCAGCCTTTCGGTGGGGGACCTCCACGGGGGGCAGTACTTC	CASSLSVGDLHGGQYF	TRBV7-2	-	-	TRBJ2-7
TGTGCCAGCACCGGACAGGGGTCCTACGAGCAGTACTTC	CASTGQGSYEQYF	TRBV6-5	-	TRBD1	TRBJ2-7
TGTGCCAGCAGCTTCAACATGAACACTGAAGCTTTCTTT	CASSFNMNTEAFF	TRBV9	-	-	TRBJ1-1
TGTGCCAGCAGCTTAGAAGGAACAGGAGGCACAGATACGCAGTATTTT	CASSLEGTGGTDTQYF	TRBV11-3	-	-	TRBJ2-3
TGTGCCAGCAGTTTATGGGGCAGCCACTACGAGCAGTACTTC	CASSLWGSHYEQYF	TRBV27	-	-	TRBJ2-7
TGTGCCAGCAGCTTGGACAGGAGCGTAAATGAAAAACTGTTTTTT	CASSLDRSVNEKLFF	TRBV7-2	-	TRBD1	TRBJ1-4
TGTGCCAGTACGAGACAGGCAGGGGGATGGGATGAGCAGTTCTTC	CASTRQAGGWDEQFF	TRBV6-5	-	TRBD1	TRBJ2-1
TGTGCCAGCAAGATTCAGGTTGGTGGCAATCAGCCCCAGCATTTT	CASKIQVGGNQPQHF	TRBV2	-	-	TRBJ1-5
TGTGCCAGCAGCCCAACTAGCGGGGTCCAAGAGACCCAGTACTTC	CASSPTSGVQETQYF	TRBV7-2	once	TRBD2	TRBJ2-5
TGTGCCATCAGTCCCCCTGGGGGGAAGAACACTGAAGCTTTCTTT	CAISPPGGKNTEAFF	TRBV10-3	-	-	TRBJ1-1
TGTGTCAGAAGCTTAGCGGGACAAAAGACCCAGTACTTC	CVRSLAGQKTQYF	TRBV7-5	-	-	TRBJ2-5
TGCGCCAGCAGTGAGGACAGGGAAATTGATTCACCCCTCCACTTT	CASSEDREIDSPLHF	TRBV10-1	-	TRBD1	TRBJ1-6
TGTGCCTGGACCCCCTGGGAGGATGGCTACACCTTC	CAWTPWEDGYTF	TRBV30	-	-	TRBJ1-2
TGTGCCAGTAGTAGAGACGAGAGCACTGAAGCTTTCTTT	CASSRDESTEAFF	TRBV19	-	-	TRBJ1-1
TGTGCCAGCTCGCCCCCCAGGGGGTTGAACGAGCAGTACTTC	CASSPPRGLNEQYF	TRBV18	-	TRBD1	TRBJ2-7
TGCAGTGCTGAGGGTCTGGAGACCCAGTACTTC	CSAEGLETQYF	TRBV20-1	-	-	TRBJ2-5
TGTGCCTGGGCTAGAGGACAGTCTAGCACAGATACGCAGTATTTT	CAWARGQSSTDTQYF	TRBV30	-	-	TRBJ2-3
TGCGCCAGCAGCCACCTCAGGGTCTCCGAGCAGTACTTC	CASSHLRVSEQYF	TRBV4-1	-	-	TRBJ2-7
TGCAGCGTTGGATTACAGGGGTGGGAGCAGTACTTC	CSVGLQGWEQYF	TRBV29-1	-	TRBD1	TRBJ2-7
TGTGCCAGCGAAGAGGGGGGGCAGGGAGGTTGGTTGAACACTGAAGCTTTCTTT	CASEEGGQGGWLNTEAFF	TRBV2	-	-	TRBJ1-1
TGCGCCAGCAGCTTGGAGGGGCGGGGGGGCACAGATACGCAGTATTTT	CASSLEGRGGTDTQYF	TRBV5-1	-	TRBD2	TRBJ2-3
TGTGCCAGCAGCCCCATCCCCAATGAGCAGTTCTTC	CASSPIPNEQFF	TRBV12-3/TRBV12-4	-	-	TRBJ2-1
TGCGCCAGCAGCTTGGGGCCGCAGGGGTCGTCTTACGGGGAGCTGTTTTTT	CASSLGPQGSSYGELFF	TRBV5-1	-	-	TRBJ2-2
TGTGCCACCAGCAGAGATCTGGTAGGGGGCTACGAGCAGTACTTC	CATSRDLVGGYEQYF	TRBV15	-	-	TRBJ2-7
TGTGCCAGCAGCGTATCCGGGACAGGGGCCAATAATGAAAAACTGTTTTTT	CASSVSGTGANNEKLFF	TRBV9	-	TRBD1	TRBJ1-4
TGTGCCAGCAGCCCCGAGGGAATCTACAATGAGCAGTTCTTC	CASSPEGIYNEQFF	TRBV7-6	-	-	TRBJ2-1
TGTGCCAGCAGCTTTGAGAAGCGTCAAGAGACCCAGTACTTC	CASSFEKRQETQYF	TRBV5-5	-	-	TRBJ2-5
TGTGCCTGGAGTTCCCGGGGAGACAATGAGCAGTTCTTC	CAWSSRGDNEQFF	TRBV30	-	-	TRBJ2-1
TGTGCCAGCAGCTTAGCCGGAGGGAGGGGTGTTAATTCACCCCTCCACTTT	CASSLAGGRGVNSPLHF	TRBV7-8	-	-	TRBJ1-6
TGTGCCATCAACAATTATAGCAATCAGCCCCAGCATTTT	CAINNYSNQPQHF	TRBV10-3	few	-	TRBJ1-5
TGTGCCAGCAGAACAGGGGCCGGGCAGCCCCAGCATTTT	CASRTGAGQPQHF	TRBV6-5	once	TRBD1	TRBJ1-5
TGTGCCAGCAGTTTATCGATAAACTATGAGACCCAGTACTTC	CASSLSINYETQYF	TRBV27	-	-	TRBJ2-5
TGTGCCACCAGCCATATAGCGGGACCGAGGGAGGAGCAGTTCTTC	CATSHIAGPREEQFF	TRBV15	-	TRBD2	TRBJ2-1
TGTGCTCCCAAATTTGACGGGGGGAGAAACACCATATATTTT	CAPKFDGGRNTIYF	TRBV24-1	-	-	TRBJ1-3